The rows below give T cell receptor beta chains drawn from one sample of a study of vaccination and CD4 T cells after COVID-19. Via MiXCR, TCRdb re-called the PCR reads, giving one row per CDR3 protein. The sample lists about 13,000 distinct CDR3 sequences; 44% were seen once. These receptors' targets are unknown. Sequenced input: CD4+ T cells from blood, cultured in vitro. All receptors come from a human donor who had recovered from COVID-19. CDR3s include the opening cysteine and the closing phenylalanine or tryptophan.

V gene	J gene	CDR3 protein
TRBV11-2	TRBJ2-2	CASSSDLPTGELFF
TRBV29-1	TRBJ1-1	CSVDPQGVGTEAFF
TRBV6-5	TRBJ2-7	CASSYRAVEQYF
TRBV11-3	TRBJ1-6	CASSQGQFNSPLHF
TRBV28	TRBJ1-1	CASSFGTGSTEAFF
TRBV6-2/TRBV6-3	TRBJ1-5	CASSYSRAGYSNQPQHF
TRBV10-3	TRBJ2-5	CAIRDHGEETQYF
TRBV6-1	TRBJ2-1	CASSESQQGVYNEQFF
TRBV20-1	TRBJ2-7	CSGVTTADYEQYF
TRBV5-1	TRBJ2-1	CASSLLGSSYNEQFF
TRBV7-9	TRBJ1-1	CASSFYRAEAFF
TRBV30	TRBJ1-2	CAWRGRNYGYTF
TRBV18	TRBJ1-2	CASSPRDSDGYTF
TRBV7-2	TRBJ2-3	CASSLASQGRDTQYF
TRBV5-1	TRBJ2-5	CASSLGRTSGRETQYF
TRBV6-1	TRBJ2-7	CASSSLSGKSYEQYF
TRBV20-1	TRBJ2-2	CSARNSANTGELFF
TRBV19	TRBJ2-2	CASSIEGQGYGELFF
TRBV20-1	TRBJ2-3	CSARARTSGRVPDTQYF
TRBV10-1	TRBJ1-5	CASSKGQALRNQPQHF
TRBV28	TRBJ2-7	CASSLGLAGSYEQYF
TRBV4-1	TRBJ2-7	CASSQNFILADYYEQYF
TRBV10-2	TRBJ2-3	CASSERWTGDTQYF
TRBV20-1	TRBJ2-5	CSAARGPKETQYF
TRBV6-2/TRBV6-3	TRBJ1-6	CASSYTGSPLHF
TRBV5-4	TRBJ1-2	CASSPGTGVDYGYTF
TRBV28	TRBJ1-5	CASSFGRNQPQHF
TRBV6-2/TRBV6-3	TRBJ2-6	CASSQTSPGANVLTF
TRBV15	TRBJ2-5	CATSRAGSGEQETQYF
TRBV7-9	TRBJ1-1	CASSLQGAAEAFF
TRBV5-4	TRBJ2-3	CASRETPQGPRDTQYF